Listed below are T cell receptor beta chains from one sample, sequenced in a study of a mutant IDH1 vaccine in newly diagnosed glioma. Sequenced by immunoSEQ multiplex PCR; TCRdb stores in-frame clones only, minus some. The sample includes about 64,000 clones, around 74% of them seen just once. What these receptors recognize is not known. The sample consisted of PBMCs, taken from a glioma patient whose treatment included an IDH1 peptide vaccine. These receptors came from a man between 50 and 59 years old with glioma. Both conserved end residues are part of each CDR3.

v_gene	j_gene	CDR3aa
TRBV30	TRBJ2-7	CAWSVYSYRGNGDYEQYF
TRBV7-9	TRBJ1-2	CASSTSGHPNYGYTF
TRBV20-1	TRBJ1-4	CSAGRRELFF
TRBV6-5	TRBJ2-2	CASSYHNTGELFF
TRBV5-1	TRBJ1-2	CASSSGQEYGYTF
TRBV19	TRBJ1-1	CASSGAGAAEAFF
TRBV18	TRBJ1-4	CASARERQKLFF
TRBV4-1	TRBJ2-7	CASSQPKGLAGGSYEQYF
TRBV2	TRBJ1-2	CASSDSVRDYGYTF
TRBV5-4	TRBJ1-1	CASTLGGGAANTEAFF
TRBV6-1	TRBJ2-3	CASSETTQWSTDTQYF
TRBV6-1	TRBJ2-1	CASSGRGAIDNEQFF
TRBV19	TRBJ1-1	CASRSGDTEAFF
TRBV6-1	TRBJ1-1	CASSGGWRGTEAFF
TRBV18	TRBJ1-5	CASSPRQGADQPQHF
TRBV5-1	TRBJ2-2	CASSTQGGNTGELFF
TRBV2	TRBJ2-2	CASSLEGELFF
TRBV30	TRBJ2-6	CAWSVFGAGANVLTF
TRBV4-1	TRBJ1-2	CASSQAPSYGYTF
TRBV13	TRBJ2-1	CASRSGGSVNEQFF
TRBV30	TRBJ2-1	CAWTPRNLNEQFF
TRBV19	TRBJ2-3	CASSRAGGLLGVQYF
TRBV13	TRBJ1-3	CASRSRGGNTIYF
TRBV10-3	TRBJ2-5	CAISGTSGDQETQYF
TRBV20-1	TRBJ2-7	CSARRAYEQYF
TRBV18	TRBJ2-2	CASYSRERTGELFF
TRBV7-7	TRBJ2-1	CASSPEIGMDEQFF
TRBV19	TRBJ1-1	CASKPLLGEAFF
TRBV2	TRBJ1-1	CASSETGYGQDEAFF
TRBV14	TRBJ1-2	CASSPLGPLRYGYTF
TRBV28	TRBJ1-4	CASSRLVTGNEKLFF
TRBV5-6	TRBJ2-7	CASSTPQPGHQYF
TRBV6-6	TRBJ2-5	CATYATRGAGEETQYF
TRBV5-4	TRBJ2-1	CASSLRVLNEQFF
TRBV5-4	TRBJ1-2	CASSVTGTSNYGYTF
TRBV2	TRBJ1-1	CASSEAGKPRGEAFF
TRBV9	TRBJ1-6	CASSVGQGQSPLHF
TRBV9	TRBJ1-2	CASSVGTGGHGYTF
TRBV29-1	TRBJ2-1	CSGIAGTDNEQFF
TRBV4-3	TRBJ2-1	CASSQDGNRYNEQFF
TRBV7-8	TRBJ1-5	CASSAQGPNQPQHF
TRBV7-2	TRBJ1-3	CASSLSPQVIGGNTIYF
TRBV27	TRBJ1-1	CASSLVRGGGTEAFF
TRBV7-3	TRBJ2-1	CASSLWGLDVDEQFF
TRBV7-2	TRBJ1-5	CASSLEGGLGQPQHF
TRBV7-2	TRBJ1-2	CASSLGVGSNYGYTF
TRBV4-3	TRBJ1-1	CASSQGAGSVGAFF
TRBV7-6	TRBJ1-3	CASSLSSGESSGNTIYF
TRBV6-1	TRBJ2-7	CAIVDSSGSYEQYF
TRBV5-1	TRBJ2-5	CASSFGTGGQETQYF
TRBV29-1	TRBJ2-1	CSVGLGRSGRNEQFF
TRBV5-4	TRBJ2-7	CASSLGTSGGGEQYF
TRBV2	TRBJ1-5	CASSEITSNQPQHF
TRBV6-1	TRBJ1-1	CAIQRGLNTEAFF
TRBV29-1	TRBJ1-1	CSVEVQEESEAFF
TRBV19	TRBJ2-7	CASTPTGRYEQYF
TRBV6-1	TRBJ1-4	CASSEGRLATNEKLFF
TRBV5-1	TRBJ2-3	CASSSKGGSTDTQYF